This T cell receptor (beta chain) was identified during a study of beta chain features in type 1 diabetes. The table lists this clone with a few counts. Its antigen is unidentified. Study conclusions and caveats: The naive, central memory and Treg TCRB repertoires of patients appeared to be more similar to one another than those of healthy donors.

Expressed TCRB transcripts got sequenced, as all isolated RNA was reverse transcribed. Roughly 3.5 million reads per sample on average were obtained from naive, central memory and regulatory T cell samples. TCRdb keeps only in-frame clones here, not all; method: immunoSEQ multiplex PCR. The sample holds around 190,000 clones, roughly an eighth seen once. What was sequenced was central memory CD4+ T cells from blood. The source of this sequence is a young woman in good health.

CDR3 region: CASSLVVGGFNEQFF. Here the CDR3 DNA reads TGCGCCAGCAGCTTGGTTGTAGGGGGATTCAATGAGCAGTTCTTC. The V gene is TRBV5-1, the J gene TRBJ2-1; a weak D match, TRBD1 (6 bases). Trimming removed 0 bases at V and 6 bases at J, with 13 bases between. CDR1 and CDR2 (germline): SGHRS, YFSETQ. CDR3 length equals 15 residues.